Listed below are T cell receptor beta chains from one sample, sequenced in a study of blood T cell repertoires in COVID-19. Assay: immunoSEQ multiplex PCR; the TCRdb copy retains only in-frame clones and omits some. The sample gives nearly 45,000 clones, around 82% of which show up once; 25% to 35% is in the top ten. Source material: peripheral blood. The receptors come from a woman older than 75 with acute or convalescent COVID-19. Each CDR3 is given with its conserved first and last residue. The order of the fields is J gene, clone size, V gene, D gene, CDR3 DNA, CDR3 protein. A D gene is named only where the DNA matches it firmly. The size of a clone is reported for some rows only, either as once, few or many, or as a class for expanded clones.

TRBJ1-2,-,TRBV30,-,TGTGCCTGGAGTCAAGGGGCGGAGGGACATGGCTACACCTTC,CAWSQGAEGHGYTF
TRBJ2-4,-,TRBV6-2/TRBV6-3,-,TGTGCCAGCAGTTACTCCGACGGAGGTGCCAAAAACATTCAGTACTTC,CASSYSDGGAKNIQYF
TRBJ1-4,-,TRBV5-8,-,TGTGCCAGCGCGGAGAGGGGGAATGAAAAACTGTTTTTT,CASAERGNEKLFF
TRBJ1-1,once,TRBV25-1,-,TGTGCCAGCAGCACACAAGCTTTCTTT,CASSTQAFF
TRBJ2-5,-,TRBV5-1,-,TGCGCCAGCAGTTCGCAAGAGACCCAGTACTTC,CASSSQETQYF
TRBJ2-1,-,TRBV10-3,-,TGTGCCATCAGGGACTCGAATCGCGGGGATGAGCAGTTCTTC,CAIRDSNRGDEQFF
TRBJ2-7,-,TRBV30,TRBD1,TGTGCCTGGAAGGGACAGGTACGCTCCTACGAGCAGTACTTC,CAWKGQVRSYEQYF
TRBJ2-5,-,TRBV28,-,TGTGCCAGCAGCCTCTCACAGGGACAAGAGACCCAGTACTTC,CASSLSQGQETQYF
TRBJ2-7,-,TRBV28,TRBD1,TGTGCCAGCAGTTCAGGACAGGGGCCCTACGAGCAGTACTTC,CASSSGQGPYEQYF
TRBJ2-1,-,TRBV6-1,-,TGTGCCAGCAGTGAGACTAATGAGCAGTTCTTC,CASSETNEQFF
TRBJ2-2,-,TRBV19,-,TGTGCCAGTAGCCCGGGAGTAAACACCGGGGAGCTGTTTTTT,CASSPGVNTGELFF
TRBJ1-2,-,TRBV7-2,-,TGTGCCAGCAGCTTAGGAACGGGGTGGGGTGGCTACACCTTC,CASSLGTGWGGYTF
TRBJ2-1,-,TRBV4-1,-,TGCGCCAGCAGCCAAGACCCCGGGTTCTCCTACAATGAGCAGTTCTTC,CASSQDPGFSYNEQFF
TRBJ1-5,-,TRBV19,-,TGTGCCAGTAGTCCCGAGGGTTTCAATCAGCCCCAGCATTTT,CASSPEGFNQPQHF
TRBJ2-7,-,TRBV15,-,TGTGCCACCAGCAGAGTATTGGAGGGGGCCGAGCAGTACTTC,CATSRVLEGAEQYF
TRBJ2-1,-,TRBV12-5,-,TGTGCTAGTGTAATATCTTTTAGGGACTCATACAATGAGCAGTTCTTC,CASVISFRDSYNEQFF
TRBJ2-3,few,TRBV6-5,TRBD2,TGTGCCAGCAGTTCCCCGGGACTAGCGGGAGATACGCAGTATTTT,CASSSPGLAGDTQYF
TRBJ1-2,-,TRBV7-9,-,TGTGCCAGCAGCACGGAGACCATAAGTCCTAACTATGGCTACACCTTC,CASSTETISPNYGYTF
TRBJ2-2,-,TRBV7-2,-,TGTGCCAGCAGCCTAGGACAGTCGGCGGGGGAGCTGTTTTTT,CASSLGQSAGELFF
TRBJ2-3,-,TRBV29-1,TRBD2,TGCAGCGTTACACTAGCGGGCCGCACAGATACGCAGTATTTT,CSVTLAGRTDTQYF
TRBJ2-1,-,TRBV24-1,-,TGTGCCACCAGTCCCGGGGTGGGGAACGAGCAGTTCTTC,CATSPGVGNEQFF
TRBJ2-1,-,TRBV27,-,TGTGCCAGCAGTCCGGAGCGCCCTCCTAGTACTGGGAATGAGCAGTTCTTC,CASSPERPPSTGNEQFF